Shown below are 8 T cell receptor beta chains from a single sample sequenced in a study of blood T cell repertoires in COVID-19. This table comes from immunoSEQ multiplex PCR, and its TCRdb copy is limited to in-frame clones, with some not included. The sample has fewer than 500,000 clones; over 85% are singletons. Sequencing input: peripheral blood. The source of these receptors is a man between 18 and 29 years old with COVID-19, enrolled during active disease.

This chain joins TRBV2 and TRBJ1-1; D not certain. This CDR3 is built from 15 residues. Trimming took off 9 bases at V and 2 bases at J, with 19 bases between the two ends. Germline V lookup: CDR1 SNHLY, CDR2 FYNNEI. The CDR3 region has the DNA TGTGCCAGTAGAGTGGGAGGCGTCACAAACACTGAAGCTTTCTTT. This codes for CASRVGGVTNTEAFF.

V is TRBV28 and J is TRBJ1-1; 7 positions agree with TRBD1. V was pared by 5 bases and J by 10 bases, with 7 bases of the junction left unmatched. The length of the CDR3 is 12 residues. In germline, CDR1 is MDHEN, CDR2 SYDVKM. The CDR3 DNA follows: TGTGCCAGCAGTCGCCTTACAGGGGCAGCTTTCTTT. It codes for CASSRLTGAAFF.

The CDR3 protein is CASRLRGISYNEQFF. CDR3 nucleotide sequence: TGTGCCAGTAGACTACGGGGGATCTCCTACAATGAGCAGTTCTTC. This chain joins TRBV19 and TRBJ2-1, with a tentative D call TRBD2 (6 bases). Trimming pared 6 bases from V and 0 bases from J, leaving 12 bases between. CDR3 length: 15 residues. Germline V gene lookup returns CDR1 LNHDA and CDR2 SQIVND (reference sequence).

V gene TRBV19 combines with J gene TRBJ2-3, with 7 bases matching TRBD2. CDR3 length: 15 amino acids. After removal of 1 base from V and 1 base from J, the junction contained 2 bases not matched to a gene. Germline loops: CDR1 LNHDA, CDR2 SQIVND (reference sequence). CDR3: CASSIGLAGTDTQYF. The CDR3 DNA is TGTGCCAGTAGTATAGGGCTAGCGGGCACAGATACGCAGTATTTT.

The V and J genes are TRBV7-9 and TRBJ2-7; possibly TRBD1 for D (6 bases). The CDR3 spans 14 residues. Trimming cost V 0 bases and J 7 bases, with 13 bases left between them. In germline, CDR1 is SEHNR, CDR2 FQNEAQ (reference sequence). In DNA, the CDR3 is TGTGCCAGCAGCTTAGCGGGACACCTGAAAGAGCAGTACTTC. Residues: CASSLAGHLKEQYF. Combining the CDR3 with reference TRBV7-9 and TRBJ2-7 gives the whole variable domain DTGVSQNPRHKITKRGQNVTFRCDPISEHNRLYWYRQTLGQGPEFLTYFQNEAQLEKSRLLSDRFSAERPKGSFSTLEIQRTEQGDSAMYLCASSLAGHLKEQYFGPGTRLTVT.

The chain uses TRBV30 and TRBJ2-2; D perhaps matches TRBD2 (5 bases). With 3 bases removed from V and 3 bases from J, the gap between germline ends came to 17 bases. CDR1 is GTSNPN and CDR2 is SVGIG in the germline V gene (reference sequence). The CDR3 is made up of 16 amino acids. In DNA form, the CDR3 reads TGTGCCTGGAGACCGGGTCTAGCATCTGACACCGGGGAGCTGTTTTTT. This sequence encodes CAWRPGLASDTGELFF.

The rearrangement links TRBV5-1 to TRBJ2-2, with 11 bases that match TRBD2. With 4 bases clipped from V and 4 bases from J, the junction kept 6 bases outside the gene matches. CDR1 and CDR2 from the germline V gene are SGHRS and YFSETQ. The CDR3 consists of 16 residues. This chain's CDR3 is CASSQRLAGFTGELFF. Here the CDR3 DNA reads TGCGCCAGCAGCCAAAGACTAGCGGGGTTCACCGGGGAGCTGTTTTTT.

The V call is TRBV27, the J call TRBJ1-5; TRBD1 is a possible D gene (6 bases). Germline V gene lookup returns CDR1 MNHEY and CDR2 SMNVEV (reference sequence). The CDR3 consists of 16 residues. Trimming shortened V by 11 bases and J by 1 base, and 21 bases separated the two germline ends. The CDR3 nucleotides read TGTGCCGGATTAAACTCACGACAGGCAAGCAATCAGCCCCAGCATTTT. Translated, it gives CAGLNSRQASNQPQHF.